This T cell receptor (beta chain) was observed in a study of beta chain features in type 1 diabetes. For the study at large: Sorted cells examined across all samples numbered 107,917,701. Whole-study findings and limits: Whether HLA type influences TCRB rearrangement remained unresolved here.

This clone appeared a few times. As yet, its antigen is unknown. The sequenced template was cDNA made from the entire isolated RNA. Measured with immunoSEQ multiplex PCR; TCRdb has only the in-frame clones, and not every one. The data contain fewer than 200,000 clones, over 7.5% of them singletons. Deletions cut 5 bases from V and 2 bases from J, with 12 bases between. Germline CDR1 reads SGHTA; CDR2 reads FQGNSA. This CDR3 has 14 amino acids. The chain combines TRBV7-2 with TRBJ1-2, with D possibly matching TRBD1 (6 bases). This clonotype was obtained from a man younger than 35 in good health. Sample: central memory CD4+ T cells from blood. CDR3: CASSLGTPNYGYTF. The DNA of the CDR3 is TGTGCCAGCAGCCTCGGGACACCCAACTATGGCTACACCTTC.